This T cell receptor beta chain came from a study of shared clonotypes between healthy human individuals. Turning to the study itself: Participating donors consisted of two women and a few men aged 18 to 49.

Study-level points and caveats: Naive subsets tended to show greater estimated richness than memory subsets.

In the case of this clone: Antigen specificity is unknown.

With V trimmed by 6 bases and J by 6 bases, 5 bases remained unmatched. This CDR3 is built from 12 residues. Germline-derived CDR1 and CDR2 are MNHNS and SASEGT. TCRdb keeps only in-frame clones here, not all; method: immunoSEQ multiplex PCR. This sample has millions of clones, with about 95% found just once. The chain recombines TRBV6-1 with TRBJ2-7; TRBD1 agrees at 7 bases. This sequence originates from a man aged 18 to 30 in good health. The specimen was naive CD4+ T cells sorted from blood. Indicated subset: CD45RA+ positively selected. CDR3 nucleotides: TGTGCCAGCAGAGGACAGGTCCGCGAGCAGTACTTC. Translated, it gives CASRGQVREQYF.